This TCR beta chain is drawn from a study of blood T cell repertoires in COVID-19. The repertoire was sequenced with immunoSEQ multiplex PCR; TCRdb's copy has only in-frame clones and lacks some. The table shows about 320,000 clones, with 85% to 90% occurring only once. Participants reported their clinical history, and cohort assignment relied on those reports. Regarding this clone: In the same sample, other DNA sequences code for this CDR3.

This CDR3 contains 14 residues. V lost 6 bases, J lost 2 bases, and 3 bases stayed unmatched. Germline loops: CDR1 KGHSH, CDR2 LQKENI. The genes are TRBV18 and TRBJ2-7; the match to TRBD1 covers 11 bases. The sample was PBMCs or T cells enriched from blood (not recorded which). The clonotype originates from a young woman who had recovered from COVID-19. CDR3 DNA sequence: TGTGCCAGCTCCCCGGGACAGGGGGCCTACGAGCAGTACTTC. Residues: CASSPGQGAYEQYF.